This entry lists 10 T cell receptor beta chains sequenced from one sample in a study of cytomegalovirus exposure and HLA in healthy donors. 60 Vbeta and 13 Jbeta primers were used in PCR. Sequencing was performed with immunoSEQ multiplex PCR; in TCRdb, only in-frame clones are kept and a portion is missing. The table lists around 94,000 clones, about 60% of them singletons, with approximately 4.3% in the top ten. Material for sequencing was PBMCs. Receptors were obtained from a human donor in good health.

As for this clone: Other DNA sequences from this sample encode an identical CDR3 as well. The V call is TRBV4-2, the J call TRBJ2-7, with TRBD2 matching over 9 bases. The germline CDR1 and CDR2 sequences are LGHNA and YNFKEQ. V was clipped by 6 bases and J by 0 bases; unmatched bases: 3. This CDR3 spans 14 amino acids. The CDR3 region is CASRGGRGSYEQYF. CDR3 coding DNA: TGTGCCAGCAGAGGCGGGAGGGGCTCCTACGAGCAGTACTTC.

J is TRBJ2-5 and V is TRBV7-2; 8 bases line up with TRBD2. The germline CDR1 and CDR2 sequences are SGHTA and FQGNSA. V lost 5 bases and J lost 1; bases outside the gene matches: 6. The CDR3 sequence is 15 residues long. CDR3 sequence reads: CASSPQRGFQETQYF. In nucleotides, the CDR3 is TGTGCCAGCAGCCCCCAGCGGGGGTTCCAAGAGACCCAGTACTTC.

The chain uses TRBV15 and TRBJ1-5; TRBD1 matches at 7 bases. The CDR3 is made up of 15 amino acids. Germline CDR1 reads LNHNV; CDR2 reads YYDKDF (reference sequence). With 6 bases clipped from V and 3 bases from J, the junction kept 8 bases outside the gene matches. CDR3 amino acids: CATRLQGSTNQPQHF. The CDR3 nucleotides are TGTGCCACCAGACTACAGGGGTCAACCAATCAGCCCCAGCATTTT.

V gene TRBV7-9 combines with J gene TRBJ1-4; D is perhaps TRBD1 (6 bases). V was cut by 5 bases and J by 0 bases, with 10 bases left in between. In germline, CDR1 is SEHNR, CDR2 FQNEAQ (reference sequence). The CDR3 is made up of 15 amino acids. The CDR3 here is CASSPQGATNEKLFF. The CDR3 coding sequence is TGTGCCAGCAGCCCACAGGGTGCAACTAATGAAAAACTGTTTTTT.

The chain combines TRBV2 with TRBJ2-7, with D perhaps TRBD2 (5 bases). This CDR3 contains 15 residues. V lost 0 bases to trimming and J lost 4 bases, with 13 bases between them. Germline-derived CDR1 and CDR2 are SNHLY and FYNNEI. In DNA, the CDR3 is TGTGCCAGCAGTGAAGCGGGAGCGGTCGGGTACGAGCAGTACTTC. As protein: CASSEAGAVGYEQYF.

The chain links TRBV11-1 to TRBJ2-2; tentatively, D is TRBD2 (5 bases). Germline lookup yields CDR1 SGHAT and CDR2 FQDESV (reference sequence). This CDR3 has 17 amino acids. V lost 5 bases to trimming and J lost 4 bases, with 20 bases between them. DNA for the CDR3: TGTGCCAGCAGCATAGGAACGTGGGAGATAACCACCGGGGAGCTGTTTTTT. Translated, it gives CASSIGTWEITTGELFF.

This chain uses TRBV6-5 with TRBJ2-7, with 11 bases matching TRBD1. Trimming removed 6 bases from V and 6 bases from J; junction bases left unmatched: 4. CDR3 size: 13 residues. Germline V CDR1 and CDR2: MNHEY, SVGAGI. CDR3 DNA: TGTGCCAGCAGGTGGGACAGGGGGAGCGAGCAGTACTTC. This encodes CASRWDRGSEQYF.

The chain combines TRBV5-1 with TRBJ2-7; 9 bases align to TRBD1. The CDR3 length is 16 residues. Unmatched junction bases numbered 11, after V lost 2 bases and J lost 5 bases. Germline CDR1 and CDR2: SGHRS and YFSETQ. The CDR3 loop is CASSLGVEQGAHEQYF. CDR3 nucleotides: TGCGCCAGCAGCTTAGGAGTGGAACAGGGGGCCCACGAGCAGTACTTC.

The chain links TRBV4-1 to TRBJ2-2; 7 nucleotides agree with TRBD1. Trimming took 3 bases from V and 0 from J; bases not matched to a gene: 4. CDR3 length: 16 amino acids. Germline CDR1 reads MGHRA; CDR2 reads YSYEKL. The DNA for the CDR3 is TGCGCCAGCAGCCATACCGGGACAGCGAACACCGGGGAGCTGTTTTTT. It encodes CASSHTGTANTGELFF.

The V gene is TRBV5-6, the J gene TRBJ2-5; 7 bases map to TRBD2. The CDR3 loop spans 17 amino acids. Germline values: CDR1 SGHDT, CDR2 YYEEEE. The junction had 12 bases not matched to a gene; V was cut back by 1 base and J by 3 bases. In DNA, the CDR3 is TGTGCCAGCAGCTTGTTCAGGGCTAGCGGTTATGAAGAGACCCAGTACTTC. Protein sequence: CASSLFRASGYEETQYF.